The source of this TCR beta chain is a study of spatial heterogeneity in lung cancer. There are 15 residues in the CDR3. The germline CDR1 and CDR2 sequences are SGHTA and FQGNSA. TCRdb processed the 5' RACE reads anew with MiXCR; each CDR3 protein has one entry. The sample consists of 20,000 to 25,000 distinct CDR3 sequences, over 4% of them appearing once. This clonotype has a handful of counts. The target antigen is unknown. It may be a read error: a sequence one base away is much more abundant. General study points: For expanded intratumoral alpha and beta TCRs, counts tracked tumor mutation counts.

Described time point: sample taken at primary tumor resection. Samples were donated by 72 untreated early-stage non-small cell lung cancer patients. Unsorted tumor, nontumor lung tissue or cryopreserved PBMC supplied the whole RNA. This sequence originates from a male donor with early-stage non-small cell lung cancer. Sequences were derived from lung tumor tissue, sampled at surgery. The chain employs TRBV7-2 and TRBJ1-5, with TRBD1 matching over 8 bases. As DNA, the CDR3 is TGTGCCGGCAGCTTAAGGACAGGGCTCAATCAGCCCCAGCATTTT. This sequence encodes CAGSLRTGLNQPQHF.